Following are 27 T cell receptor beta chains from one sample sequenced in a study of cytomegalovirus exposure and HLA in healthy donors. Vbeta (60) and Jbeta (13) primers were used in the PCR. Method: immunoSEQ multiplex PCR; TCRdb's copy keeps in-frame clones and lacks some. The sample consists of roughly 93,000 clones, 70% to 80% of them appearing once. The sample taken for sequencing was PBMCs. The receptors here all came from a man between 25 and 39 years old in good health and CMV-seronegative.

The rearrangement joins TRBV7-8 to TRBJ1-1, with 8 bases matching TRBD1. Germline lookup yields CDR1 SGHVS and CDR2 FQNEAQ. The CDR3 consists of 15 residues. The J segment lost 5 bases and the V segment lost 5 bases, leaving 10 bases of the junction unmatched. As DNA, the CDR3 is TGTGCCAGCAGCCCCAGACAGGGGTGGGAGACTGAAGCTTTCTTT. This translates into CASSPRQGWETEAFF.

V usage is TRBV5-1 and J usage is TRBJ2-2; 10 bases line up with TRBD1. J lost 7 bases, V lost 5 bases, and 8 bases had no gene match. The CDR3 contains 15 residues. Germline V CDR1 and CDR2: SGHRS, YFSETQ. CDR3 residues: CASSSTGQGNGELFF. CDR3 nucleotides: TGCGCCAGCAGTTCGACGGGACAGGGGAACGGGGAGCTGTTTTTT.

V is TRBV9 and J is TRBJ2-6; no reliable D call. The CDR3 is 16 amino acids. Between the trimmed V and J ends, which lost 0 bases and 2 bases, there was a span of 9 bases. Germline lookup yields CDR1 SGDLS and CDR2 YYNGEE. CDR3 sequence: CASSVGRQAGANVLTF. The CDR3 DNA reads TGTGCCAGCAGCGTAGGTCGCCAGGCTGGGGCCAACGTCCTGACTTTC. The whole variable domain, filled in from reference TRBV9 and TRBJ2-6, reads DSGVTQTPKHLITATGQRVTLRCSPRSGDLSVYWYQQSLDQGLQFLIQYYNGEERAKGNILERFSAQQFPDLHSELNLSSLELGDSALYFCASSVGRQAGANVLTFGAGSRLTVL.

This clone has more than one count but fewer than ten. This chain joins TRBV6-5 and TRBJ2-2; D not certain. Germline V gene sequence: CDR1 MNHEY, CDR2 SVGAGI. Trimming stripped 9 bases from V and 6 bases from J, with 8 bases between. This CDR3 contains 11 residues. CDR3 nucleotide sequence: TGTGCCAGTCGTTCGGCCGGGGAGCTGTTTTTT. Protein product: CASRSAGELFF.

V is TRBV7-9 and J is TRBJ2-2; TRBD2 is a possible D gene (5 bases). This CDR3 contains 12 residues. From germline, CDR1 is SEHNR and CDR2 FQNEAQ (reference sequence). For the CDR3, the DNA is TGTTCCCCTGTGGGAGACACCGGGGAGCTGTTTTTT. This sequence encodes CSPVGDTGELFF.

The chain recombines TRBV6-1 with TRBJ2-7; 9 nucleotides agree with TRBD1. This CDR3 is 13 amino acids long. The V and J ends lost 5 bases and 6 bases, in that order; junction bases with no gene match: 5. The V gene's germline CDR1 is MNHNS and CDR2 SASEGT. CDR3 in amino acids: CASSPQDRGEQYV. CDR3 nucleotide sequence: TGTGCCAGCAGTCCTCAGGACAGGGGCGAGCAGTACGTC.

The gene calls are TRBV7-2 and TRBJ2-3, with 13 bases matching TRBD2. The germline V gene has CDR1 SGHTA and CDR2 FQGNSA. Trimming cost V 3 bases and J 1 base; bases outside gene matches: 7. The CDR3 extends over 18 amino acids. CDR3: CASSFGTSGAPRTDTQYF. CDR3 nucleotides: TGTGCCAGCAGCTTCGGGACTAGCGGGGCCCCCCGCACAGATACGCAGTATTTT.

The chain has TRBV11-2 and TRBJ2-1; TRBD2 matches 9 bases. The V segment lost 1 base and the J segment 7 bases; nucleotides outside the gene matches: 5. The CDR3 is 15 amino acids. Germline V CDR1 and CDR2: SGHAT, FQNNGV. The CDR3 is CASSLVAGAGNEQFF. For the CDR3, the DNA is TGTGCCAGCAGCTTAGTAGCGGGGGCCGGGAATGAGCAGTTCTTC.

The rearrangement links TRBV5-6 to TRBJ1-1; 7 nucleotides line up with TRBD1. The germline CDR1 and CDR2 sequences are SGHDT and YYEEEE. There are 15 residues in the CDR3. The V gene end was trimmed by 4 bases and the J gene end by 0 bases; junction bases not matched to a gene: 6. Here the CDR3 DNA reads TGTGCCAGCAGCCCGGGACAGTTCATGAACACTGAAGCTTTCTTT. Its translation: CASSPGQFMNTEAFF.

This clone appeared once. The genes are TRBV6-1 and TRBJ2-5; D call uncertain. Looked up from germline, CDR1 is MNHNS and CDR2 is SASEGT. V was shortened by 0 bases and J by 2 bases, with 7 bases between the two germline ends. This CDR3 is built from 14 residues. CDR3 loop: CASSEASRQETQYF. In DNA, the CDR3 is TGTGCCAGCAGTGAAGCCTCTAGACAAGAGACCCAGTACTTC.

This clone appeared once. The V and J genes are TRBV28 and TRBJ1-4; 8 bases agree with TRBD1. The CDR3 is 15 residues long. Germline values: CDR1 MDHEN, CDR2 SYDVKM. The trim removed 4 bases at V and 6 bases at J, leaving 7 bases unmatched. As DNA, the CDR3 is TGTGCCAGCAGTTCCAGGGGGCGCGATTATGAAAAACTGTTTTTT. It is translated as CASSSRGRDYEKLFF. The full variable domain, with the rest looked up from reference TRBV28 and TRBJ1-4, is DVKVTQSSRYLVKRTGEKVFLECVQDMDHENMFWYRQDPGLGLRLIYFSYDVKMKEKGDIPEGYSVSREKKERFSLILESASTNQTSMYLCASSSRGRDYEKLFFGSGTQLSVL.

The chain joins TRBV7-3 to TRBJ2-1; 10 bases are a match to TRBD2. Trimming took 1 base from V and 3 from J; bases not matched to a gene: 12. The CDR3 consists of 19 residues. The V gene's germline CDR1 is SGHTA and CDR2 FQGTGA. The CDR3 sequence is CASSLIPRPGLANYNEQFF. The CDR3 coding sequence is TGTGCCAGCAGCTTAATACCACGCCCGGGACTAGCGAACTACAATGAGCAGTTCTTC.

The V call is TRBV29-1, the J call TRBJ1-2, with D possibly TRBD1 on 5 matching bases. Germline V lookup: CDR1 SQVTM, CDR2 ANQGSEA. The CDR3 totals 12 residues. Trimming pared 3 bases from V and 8 bases from J, leaving 13 bases between. The CDR3 here is CSVDSREQGYTF. The CDR3 region has the DNA TGCAGCGTTGATAGCAGGGAACAAGGCTACACCTTC.

This chain joins TRBV6-1 and TRBJ1-2; TRBD1 matches at 7 bases. The trim removed 6 bases at V and 4 bases at J, leaving 8 bases unmatched. CDR3 length: 14 residues. Looked up from germline, CDR1 is MNHNS and CDR2 is SASEGT. CDR3 protein: CASREPGQSYGYTF. In DNA form, the CDR3 reads TGTGCCAGCAGGGAACCGGGACAGAGCTATGGCTACACCTTC.

The chain uses TRBV14 and TRBJ1-5; unclear D gene. The CDR3 sequence is 13 residues long. Germline V gives CDR1 SGHDN, CDR2 FVKESK. V was trimmed by 0 bases and J by 9 bases, leaving 9 bases between them. CDR3 coding DNA: TGTGCCAGCAGCCAAGATTACATTGGGCCCCAGCATTTT. Protein product: CASSQDYIGPQHF.

V usage is TRBV20-1 and J usage is TRBJ1-1; TRBD1 matches at 7 bases. CDR1 and CDR2 from the germline V gene are DFQATT and SNEGSKA (reference sequence). The length of the CDR3 is 11 residues. CDR3 amino acids: CSNGGQTEAFF. The CDR3 DNA reads TGCAGCAACGGGGGACAGACCGAAGCTTTCTTT.

The gene calls are TRBV5-1 and TRBJ2-7; 7 bases align to TRBD1. Germline V gene sequence: CDR1 SGHRS, CDR2 YFSETQ. J lost 1 base, V lost 3 bases, and 4 bases had no gene match. CDR3 length: 14 residues. CDR3 protein: CASSSTGSSYEQYF. The CDR3 region has the DNA TGCGCCAGCAGCTCGACAGGGAGTTCCTACGAGCAGTACTTC.

The rearrangement links TRBV11-3 to TRBJ1-4, with 7 bases fitting TRBD1. Germline-derived CDR1 and CDR2 are SGHNT and YENEEA. With 4 bases clipped from V and 6 bases from J, the junction kept 5 bases outside the gene matches. The CDR3 contains 14 residues. In DNA, the CDR3 is TGTGCCAGCAGCTCGAGACAGGGTCATGAAAAACTGTTTTTT. Translated, it gives CASSSRQGHEKLFF.

V is TRBV7-9 and J is TRBJ2-7; 7 positions match TRBD1. Germline assignment: CDR1 SEHNR and CDR2 FQNEAQ (reference sequence). This CDR3 has 16 residues. The V gene end was trimmed by 5 bases and the J gene end by 0 bases; junction bases not matched to a gene: 10. Here the CDR3 DNA reads TGTGCCAGCAGCACTCAGACAGGGCCGATCTCCTACGAGCAGTACTTC. Translated: CASSTQTGPISYEQYF.

The V gene is TRBV7-2, the J gene TRBJ1-5; the D gene is possibly TRBD1 (6 bases). The CDR3 extends over 15 amino acids. Germline V gene data show CDR1 as SGHTA and CDR2 as FQGNSA. V lost 0 bases and J lost 5, with 11 bases in between. As DNA, the CDR3 is TGTGCCAGCAGCTTAGCAACAGGGATTTATCAGCCCCAGCATTTT. This codes for CASSLATGIYQPQHF. Based on the CDR3 plus reference TRBV7-2 and TRBJ1-5, the full variable domain is GAGVSQSPSNKVTEKGKDVELRCDPISGHTALYWYRQSLGQGLEFLIYFQGNSAPDKSGLPSDRFSAERTGGSVSTLTIQRTQQEDSAVYLCASSLATGIYQPQHFGDGTRLSIL.

The chain employs TRBV27 and TRBJ2-1; TRBD2 matches at 8 bases. The V and J ends lost 2 bases and 7 bases, in that order; junction bases with no gene match: 10. Germline CDR1 is MNHEY and CDR2 is SMNVEV (reference sequence). This CDR3 region has 16 residues. The CDR3 region has the DNA TGTGCCAGCAGTTTAGGAATAGCGGGAAGTTTGAATGAGCAGTTCTTC. It codes for CASSLGIAGSLNEQFF.

This clone occurred a few times. This chain links TRBV4-3 with TRBJ1-1, with D unclear. Between the trimmed V and J ends, which lost 0 bases and 1 base, there was a span of 6 bases. CDR3 length: 14 amino acids. Germline values: CDR1 LGHNA, CDR2 YSLEER. The CDR3 bases are TGCGCCAGCAGCCAAGATGGGCGGAACACTGAAGCTTTCTTT. This codes for CASSQDGRNTEAFF.

The gene calls are TRBV19 and TRBJ1-1; maybe TRBD1 (6 bases). The V end was cut by 5 bases, the J end by 2 bases, with 12 bases between. Germline CDR1 is LNHDA and CDR2 is SQIVND (reference sequence). The CDR3 is 14 amino acids. Here the CDR3 DNA reads TGTGCCAGTAGTTCCGGGACATACAACACTGAAGCTTTCTTT. Protein sequence: CASSSGTYNTEAFF. The full variable domain, its missing parts supplied by reference TRBV19 and TRBJ1-1, is DGGITQSPKYLFRKEGQNVTLSCEQNLNHDAMYWYRQDPGQGLRLIYYSQIVNDFQKGDIAEGYSVSREKKESFPLTVTSAQKNPTAFYLCASSSGTYNTEAFFGQGTRLTVV.

The rearrangement uses TRBV19 and TRBJ2-1; the D gene is possibly TRBD2 (6 bases). Germline assignment: CDR1 LNHDA and CDR2 SQIVND (reference sequence). The length of the CDR3 is 15 residues. The V and J ends lost 6 bases and 2 bases respectively, with 14 bases between them. The CDR3 spells CASRERDSTYNEQFF. The CDR3 DNA follows: TGTGCCAGTAGGGAGAGGGACTCAACCTACAATGAGCAGTTCTTC.

The genes are TRBV5-6 and TRBJ2-7; D possibly corresponds to TRBD2 (5 bases). The CDR3 totals 14 residues. V lost 2 bases, J lost 0 bases, and 9 bases lay in between. The germline V gene has CDR1 SGHDT and CDR2 YYEEEE. CDR3 nucleotide sequence: TGTGCCAGCAGCTTTCCCGGGATCTCCTACGAGCAGTACTTC. Amino acids: CASSFPGISYEQYF.

The genes are TRBV10-1 and TRBJ1-1; 8 nucleotides align to TRBD1. Trimming removed 4 bases from V and 1 base from J; junction bases left unmatched: 2. Per germline, CDR1 WNHNN and CDR2 SYGVQD (reference sequence). The CDR3 runs 14 residues. The DNA of the CDR3 is TGCGCCAGCAGTGGCGGGACAGGGAACACTGAAGCTTTCTTT. Residues: CASSGGTGNTEAFF.

This clone appeared a few times. CDR3 in amino acids: CASSVGRGSGAFF. CDR3 nucleotide sequence: TGTGCCAGCAGCGTAGGTAGGGGTTCGGGAGCTTTCTTT. The chain links TRBV9 to TRBJ1-1, with a tentative D call TRBD1 (5 bases). Trimming left V 0 bases short and J 10 bases short, with 13 bases between. The CDR3 spans 13 residues. The germline gives CDR1 SGDLS, CDR2 YYNGEE.